Following are 14 T cell receptor beta chains from one sample sequenced in a study of radiotherapy plus CTLA-4 blockade in lung cancer. Data came from immunoSEQ multiplex PCR; TCRdb stores just in-frame clones and leaves some out. The sample includes tens of thousands of clones, around 79% of them seen just once. Source: peripheral blood, taken from a patient treated with radiotherapy plus ipilimumab. Receptors were obtained from a human donor with non-small cell lung cancer who had a complete response to radiotherapy plus ipilimumab.

The rearrangement joins TRBV6-5 to TRBJ1-6; possible D gene TRBD1, 5 bases. Germline lookup yields CDR1 MNHEY and CDR2 SVGAGI. The CDR3 has 16 residues. V lost 4 bases and J 0 bases, leaving 10 bases between the germline ends. For the CDR3, the DNA is TGTGCCAGCAGTTTTGGGGGGAGCTCCTATAATTCACCCCTCCACTTT. Protein sequence: CASSFGGSSYNSPLHF.

The chain has TRBV5-1 and TRBJ2-5; 8 bases are a match to TRBD2. Judging by the DNA end, TRBJ2-7 fits better; the J call may be wrong. Germline values: CDR1 SGHRS, CDR2 YFSETQ. This CDR3 region has 16 residues. In nucleotides, the CDR3 is TGCGCCAGCAGTACCCTTAGCGGGGTTGGCTCCTACGAGCAGTACTTC. Its translation: CASSTLSGVGSYEQYF.

This chain links TRBV5-1 with TRBJ1-1; D gene uncertain. V lost 4 bases and J lost 0, with 7 bases in between. In germline, CDR1 is SGHRS, CDR2 YFSETQ. This CDR3 spans 13 amino acids. The CDR3 nucleotides read TGCGCCAGCAGCCCGAGATTGAACACTGAAGCTTTCTTT. Residues: CASSPRLNTEAFF.

CDR3 sequence: CASSPGTGVVDGYTF. CDR3 nucleotides: TGCGCCAGCAGCCCGGGGACAGGGGTTGTTGATGGCTACACCTTC. The rearrangement joins TRBV5-1 to TRBJ1-2; 10 bases are a match to TRBD1. Germline lookup yields CDR1 SGHRS and CDR2 YFSETQ. With 4 bases clipped from V and 6 bases from J, the junction kept 9 bases outside the gene matches. The CDR3 has 15 amino acids.

The chain couples TRBV5-5 to TRBJ1-3; 9 nucleotides match TRBD1. The CDR3 has 14 amino acids. Germline V lookup: CDR1 SGHKS, CDR2 YYEKEE (reference sequence). Losses at the gene ends were 3 bases for V and 2 bases for J; bases not matched to a gene: 0. CDR3 bases: TGTGCCAGCAGCTGGACAGGGGCTGGAAACACCATATATTTT. This gives the protein CASSWTGAGNTIYF.

The rearrangement links TRBV2 to TRBJ1-1; D not certain. This CDR3 region has 13 residues. Trimming took 10 bases from V and 1 from J, leaving 13 bases between them. Per the germline V gene, CDR1 is SNHLY and CDR2 is FYNNEI. This CDR3 reads CANPGSPNTEAFF. In DNA form, the CDR3 reads TGTGCCAACCCGGGATCCCCGAACACTGAAGCTTTCTTT.

The chain recombines TRBV5-6 with TRBJ2-5, with 9 bases aligning to TRBD2. Trimming removed 4 bases from V and 5 bases from J; junction bases left unmatched: 12. Germline CDR1 reads SGHDT; CDR2 reads YYEEEE. The CDR3 has 16 amino acids. CDR3 protein: CASSMRAGGRLETQYF. CDR3 sequence (DNA): TGTGCCAGCAGCATGCGAGCGGGGGGCAGATTGGAGACCCAGTACTTC.

The chain recombines TRBV18 with TRBJ2-7, with D unresolved. The CDR3 is made up of 12 amino acids. Germline assignment: CDR1 KGHSH and CDR2 LQKENI. Trimming shortened V by 2 bases and J by 7 bases, and 9 bases separated the two germline ends. CDR3 nucleotides: TGTGCCAGCTCACCAGGGCAACTTGAGCAGTACGTC. The encoded protein is CASSPGQLEQYV.

The chain is built from TRBV7-9 and TRBJ1-3; weak D call: TRBD1 (5 bases). Germline CDR1 reads SEHNR; CDR2 reads FQNEAQ (reference sequence). V was trimmed by 3 bases and J by 4 bases, leaving 13 bases between them. The CDR3 covers 15 residues. CDR3 nucleotides: TGTGCCAGCAGCTTGTCCAGCAGGGTAGGAAACACCATATATTTT. Protein sequence: CASSLSSRVGNTIYF.

The chain has TRBV19 and TRBJ2-6; 8 bases are shared with TRBD1. CDR3 length: 18 amino acids. V dropped 4 bases and J dropped 3; count of bases not matched to a gene: 11. Per the germline V gene, CDR1 is LNHDA and CDR2 is SQIVND (reference sequence). CDR3 in DNA: TGTGCCAGTAGTAAGATGGGACAGGAAGGGCGTGGGGCCAACGTCCTGACTTTC. The encoded protein is CASSKMGQEGRGANVLTF.

The rearrangement uses TRBV11-2 and TRBJ2-2, with 13 bases aligning to TRBD2. The CDR3 covers 20 residues. The V gene end was trimmed by 0 bases and the J gene end by 2 bases; junction bases not matched to a gene: 9. Germline-derived CDR1 and CDR2 are SGHAT and FQNNGV. CDR3 coding DNA: TGTGCCAGCAGCTTAGAAGGACTAGCGGGAGTTCGCGTAAACACCGGGGAGCTGTTTTTT. Protein sequence: CASSLEGLAGVRVNTGELFF.

The gene calls are TRBV11-3 and TRBJ2-5, with TRBD2 matching 9 bases. The CDR3 sequence is 16 residues long. Germline V gene lookup returns CDR1 SGHNT and CDR2 YENEEA. Trimming cost V 5 bases and J 4 bases; bases outside gene matches: 11. Here the CDR3 DNA reads TGTGCCAGCAGCCCCCTGGGCGGGAGGGCCTCAGAGACCCAGTACTTC. It encodes CASSPLGGRASETQYF.

The rearrangement links TRBV29-1 to TRBJ1-2; possible D gene TRBD1, 5 bases. Germline V gene data show CDR1 as SQVTM and CDR2 as ANQGSEA. Deletions cut 7 bases from V and 2 bases from J, with 11 bases between. The CDR3 contains 12 residues. The CDR3 DNA reads TGCAGCGCCTCGGGGGTCAACTATGGCTACACCTTC. Protein: CSASGVNYGYTF.

This clone was recorded a few times. The rearrangement links TRBV6-1 to TRBJ1-2; 7 nucleotides line up with TRBD1. The CDR3 totals 15 residues. The trim removed 1 base at V and 6 bases at J, leaving 8 bases unmatched. Germline-derived CDR1 and CDR2 are MNHNS and SASEGT. CDR3 sequence: CASSEGGTGTDGYTF. CDR3 coding DNA: TGTGCCAGCAGTGAAGGGGGTACCGGGACAGATGGCTACACCTTC.